These T cell receptor beta chains were read from a single sample in a study of CD8+ T cells in alopecia areata. Some clones are missing from TCRdb's copy, which holds only in-frame ones; the method was immunoSEQ multiplex PCR. Of hundreds of thousands of clones in the sample, nearly 60% were seen once. Sequencing was performed on CD4+ T cells sorted from blood, taken at week 24, from a patient treated with tofacitinib. The receptors shown here come from a human donor with alopecia areata. The CDR3 runs from the conserved cysteine through the conserved F or W. The D gene is left open where the match is weak. Size is omitted from some rows. Given values are once, few, many or a class for expanded clones.

J	size	D	V	DNA	CDR3
TRBJ1-5	NA	NA	TRBV5-1	TGCGCCAGCAGCGCCCGCGGAGGAGATCAGCCCCAGCATTTT	CASSARGGDQPQHF
TRBJ2-2	few	TRBD2	TRBV19	TGTGCCACAGGACTAGCGGGGGGTGCCGGGGAGCTGTTTTTT	CATGLAGGAGELFF
TRBJ2-5	NA	NA	TRBV30	TGTGCCTGGAGTGTACGCGGGGACGTGGGGGAGACCCAGTACTTC	CAWSVRGDVGETQYF
TRBJ2-5	NA	NA	TRBV7-3	TGTGCCAGCAGCTTAGGGGTCACCCAAGAGACCCAGTACTTC	CASSLGVTQETQYF
TRBJ2-3	few	NA	TRBV29-1	TGCAGCGTTGATGAGGTTTCAGATACGCAGTATTTT	CSVDEVSDTQYF
TRBJ1-6	NA	NA	TRBV19	TGTGCCAGTAGGTCCGGGGGGAGCTATAATTCACCCCTCCACTTT	CASRSGGSYNSPLHF
TRBJ2-3	NA	NA	TRBV5-1	TGCGCCAGCAGCTTGGATCCACAGGGTGGGAGCACAGATACGCAGTATTTT	CASSLDPQGGSTDTQYF
TRBJ1-6	NA	TRBD1	TRBV30	TGTGCCTGGAGTGGGACAGGAAATTCACCCCTCCACTTT	CAWSGTGNSPLHF
TRBJ2-7	once	TRBD1	TRBV7-8	TGTGCCAGCAGCTTAGCCGGGACAGGAAATGGGGAGCAGTACTTC	CASSLAGTGNGEQYF
TRBJ2-5	once	NA	TRBV5-6	TGTGCCAGCAGCTTGGCCAGGGTGTACCAAGAGACCCAGTACTTC	CASSLARVYQETQYF
TRBJ2-2	NA	NA	TRBV5-1	TGCGCCAGCAGACAGGAAACGAACACCGGGGAGCTGTTTTTT	CASRQETNTGELFF
TRBJ2-5	NA	NA	TRBV29-1	TGCAGCGTTGTGGGGGGCCTAAAAGAGACCCAGTACTTC	CSVVGGLKETQYF
TRBJ1-2	NA	NA	TRBV19	TGTGCCAGTAGTCCAGGCTATGGCTACACCTTC	CASSPGYGYTF
TRBJ1-5	NA	NA	TRBV11-2	TGTGCCAGCAGCTTAGATCTCGGCCAGCCCCAGCATTTT	CASSLDLGQPQHF
TRBJ2-7	once	TRBD1	TRBV29-1	TGCAGCGTTGAAAGGGGACAGAACCCCTACGAGCAGTACTTC	CSVERGQNPYEQYF
TRBJ1-5	few	TRBD1	TRBV29-1	TGCAGCGTGGCACAGGGACAGGCGGGAGGGCCCCAGCATTTT	CSVAQGQAGGPQHF
TRBJ1-2	NA	NA	TRBV6-1	TGTGCCAGCAGTGAATCGATAGACTATGGCTACACCTTC	CASSESIDYGYTF
TRBJ2-3	NA	NA	TRBV5-5	TGTGCCAGCAGCCCGAGACCGTACGGAGATACGCAGTATTTT	CASSPRPYGDTQYF
TRBJ2-7	few	NA	TRBV28	TGTGCCAGCAGTCCCGGGACCCTCCCTTGGAAGCAGTACTTC	CASSPGTLPWKQYF
TRBJ2-7	few	NA	TRBV23-1	TGCGCCAGCCCAGGGTCCCCGCAGTACTTC	CASPGSPQYF
TRBJ2-1	NA	TRBD1	TRBV29-1	TGCAGCGGAACGACAGGGTCCTACAATGAGCAGTTCTTC	CSGTTGSYNEQFF
TRBJ1-1	NA	NA	TRBV28	TGTGCCAGCAGTTTAACGGCAGGGATGAACACTGAAGCTTTCTTT	CASSLTAGMNTEAFF
TRBJ1-2	NA	NA	TRBV5-1	TGCGCCAGCAGCTTGGTGTCACCTAACTATGGCTACACCTTC	CASSLVSPNYGYTF
TRBJ2-1	few	TRBD2	TRBV11-1	TGTGCCAGCAGCCTCCGACTAGCGGGGACCCCGGGCGATGAGCAGTTCTTC	CASSLRLAGTPGDEQFF
TRBJ2-3	NA	NA	TRBV7-2	TGTGCCAGCAGCTCCACAGATACGCAGTATTTT	CASSSTDTQYF